This entry is about one T cell receptor beta chain. Its target is not known. The CDR3 totals 14 residues. The V end lost 6 bases, the J end lost 0 bases, and 9 bases lay between the germline ends. The V gene's germline CDR1 is LGHNT and CDR2 FRNRAP. The sample comes from a study of cytomegalovirus exposure and HLA in healthy donors. Study-wide results and limits: Later genetic work tied a missense DCLRE1C variant to beta-chain V and J trimming. An assumption of roughly uniform sequencing depth across donors underlay the presence/absence analyses.

In the PCR, 60 Vbeta and 13 Jbeta primers were used. Sequencing was performed with immunoSEQ multiplex PCR; in TCRdb, only in-frame clones are kept and a portion is missing. The sample lists about 120,000 clones, 70% to 90% occurring once. The receptor was derived from a middle-aged man in good health and CMV-seronegative. This chain links TRBV12-5 with TRBJ1-5, with D possibly being TRBD1 (5 bases). Sequenced: PBMCs. In DNA form, the CDR3 reads TGTGCTAGTGGGACAGAATTTAGCAATCAGCCCCAGCATTTT. It translates to CASGTEFSNQPQHF.